Below are 29 T cell receptor beta chains sequenced from a single sample in a study of T-cell reconstitution after alpha-beta-depleted transplantation in children. Molecular barcoding with unique molecular identifiers was used for the TCRbeta library. TCRdb independently ran MiXCR on the PCR reads; one entry per CDR3 protein. The sample records around 400,000 distinct CDR3 sequences, about 11% being singletons. Sequences were derived from PBMCs from the stem cell graft donor, sampled from the stem cell graft. The receptor source for this set is a human donor who donated a stem cell graft to a child with acute myeloid leukemia.

V gene TRBV29-1 combines with J gene TRBJ1-1, with 9 nucleotides matching TRBD1. V trimming: 3 bases; J trimming: 7 bases; junction bases outside the gene matches: 15. Germline CDR1 and CDR2: SQVTM and ANQGSEA. This CDR3 contains 16 residues. CDR3 nucleotide sequence: TGCAGCGTTGACCCACTTGGACAGGGGAGTAAGGTTGAAGCTTTCTTT. It translates to CSVDPLGQGSKVEAFF.

The J gene is TRBJ2-1, the V gene TRBV5-1; either TRBD1 or TRBD2 may fit D (6 bases each). The CDR3 runs to 16 residues. Germline V gene sequence: CDR1 SGHRS, CDR2 YFSETQ. With 0 bases removed from V and 8 bases from J, the gap between germline ends came to 18 bases. The CDR3 region has the DNA TGCGCCAGCAGCTTGGATGGGGGGCGAAGGATTTATGAGCAGTTCTTC. It is translated as CASSLDGGRRIYEQFF.

At least ten counts were recorded for this clonotype. J is TRBJ1-5 and V is TRBV5-1, with a weak D call TRBD1 (6 bases). Germline V gene sequence: CDR1 SGHRS, CDR2 YFSETQ. Trimming shortened V by 1 base and J by 5 bases, and 13 bases separated the two germline ends. The CDR3 contains 15 residues. The CDR3 reads CASSLLGTHDQPQHF. Here the CDR3 DNA reads TGCGCCAGCAGCTTGCTAGGGACACACGATCAGCCCCAGCATTTT.

The chain recombines TRBV10-3 with TRBJ2-2, with 9 bases fitting TRBD2. The CDR3 totals 19 residues. V was clipped by 0 bases and J by 4 bases; unmatched bases: 12. Germline V CDR1 and CDR2: ENHRY, SYGVKD. The CDR3 loop is CAISESGGSGSFGTGELFF. The CDR3 DNA sequence: TGTGCCATCAGTGAGTCAGGCGGTAGCGGGAGCTTTGGCACCGGGGAGCTGTTTTTT.

Only a few counts were recorded for this clonotype. This rearrangement joins TRBV18 to TRBJ1-1; TRBD1 aligns across 9 bases. Germline CDR1 and CDR2: KGHSH and LQKENI. V gave up 4 bases and J gave up 2 bases; unmatched junction bases: 8. CDR3 length: 16 amino acids. CDR3: CASSRIPTGGNTEAFF. DNA of the CDR3: TGTGCCAGCTCACGAATCCCTACAGGGGGCAACACTGAAGCTTTCTTT.

This clonotype came up many times. The V call is TRBV29-1, the J call TRBJ1-1; D gene ambiguous. The CDR3 has 11 amino acids. Trimming shortened V by 7 bases and J by 4 bases, and 10 bases separated the two germline ends. CDR1 is SQVTM and CDR2 is ANQGSEA in the germline V gene. DNA for the CDR3: TGCAGCGGGGAGACCCCCACTGAAGCTTTCTTT. Translated: CSGETPTEAFF.

Only a few counts were recorded for this clonotype. V gene TRBV4-2 combines with J gene TRBJ1-1; 9 nucleotides match TRBD1. The CDR3 spans 16 residues. V was pared by 0 bases and J by 11 bases, with 13 bases of the junction left unmatched. Germline loops: CDR1 LGHNA, CDR2 YNFKEQ. The CDR3 bases are TGTGCCAGCAGCCAAGAAATACCGGGACAGGGTCACAGGGCTTTCTTT. As protein: CASSQEIPGQGHRAFF.

The chain recombines TRBV12-3 or TRBV12-4 with TRBJ2-7; a possible D gene is TRBD1 (6 bases). CDR3 length: 13 residues. The V and J ends lost 1 base and 3 bases respectively, with 7 bases between them. The CDR3 DNA reads TGTGCCAGCAGTTTAGGGGGACACTACGAGCAGTACTTC. Protein: CASSLGGHYEQYF.

V and J are TRBV14 and TRBJ2-5; D call uncertain. CDR3 length: 15 residues. Between the trimmed V and J ends, which lost 0 bases and 7 bases, there was a span of 15 bases. Germline V CDR1 and CDR2: SGHDN, FVKESK. As DNA, the CDR3 is TGTGCCAGCAGCCAAGATAGGCACCCGCTAGGGACCCAGTACTTC. Translating gives CASSQDRHPLGTQYF.

This clonotype was observed a few times. The chain has TRBV5-1 and TRBJ2-2; 9 nucleotides agree with TRBD1. This CDR3 region has 15 residues. V lost 1 base and J lost 7; bases outside the gene matches: 5. Germline V lookup: CDR1 SGHRS, CDR2 YFSETQ. CDR3 bases: TGCGCCAGCAGCTTGAACAGGGGGCATAGCGGGGAGCTGTTTTTT. This sequence encodes CASSLNRGHSGELFF.

This clonotype was seen many times. The J gene is TRBJ2-2, the V gene TRBV3-1; D remains ambiguous. Trimming removed 4 bases at V and 3 bases at J, with 3 bases between. Germline V gives CDR1 LGHDT, CDR2 YNNKEL (reference sequence). The CDR3 totals 12 residues. CDR3 protein: CASSRYTGELFF. CDR3 bases: TGTGCCAGCAGCCGTTACACCGGGGAGCTGTTTTTT.

Worth noting for this clonotype: The junction and the germline gene differ at one end; a read error may be behind it. This chain uses TRBV6-6 with TRBJ1-2; TRBD1 matches 7 bases. There are 13 residues in the CDR3. From germline, CDR1 is MNHNY and CDR2 SVGAGI (reference sequence). CDR3 DNA: TGTGCCAGCAGTTACACCAACGGACAGGAGGAGCGCTTC. Its protein is CASSYTNGQEERF.

This clonotype was seen a handful of times. The chain is built from TRBV14 and TRBJ2-1, with TRBD2 matching over 7 bases. Trimming removed 0 bases from V and 9 bases from J; junction bases left unmatched: 8. The CDR3 is 15 amino acids. Per the germline V gene, CDR1 is SGHDN and CDR2 is FVKESK. The CDR3 is CASSQDWRERGEQFF. Written as DNA, the CDR3 is TGTGCCAGCAGCCAAGATTGGCGGGAGCGCGGTGAGCAGTTCTTC.

The chain uses TRBV2 and TRBJ2-1; the D is unclear. V was pared by 3 bases and J by 9 bases, with 12 bases between. Germline assignment: CDR1 SNHLY and CDR2 FYNNEI. The CDR3 is 13 residues long. CDR3 residues: CASSDKGLGEQFF. CDR3 coding DNA: TGTGCCAGCAGTGATAAGGGATTAGGTGAGCAGTTCTTC.

V usage is TRBV20-1 and J usage is TRBJ2-3; TRBD1 matches 9 bases. V shed 0 bases, J shed 5 bases, and the junction held 15 bases outside the gene matches. CDR3 size: 18 residues. Germline V gene data show CDR1 as DFQATT and CDR2 as SNEGSKA (reference sequence). The CDR3, as DNA: TGCAGTGCTAGAGATTTTCGGGGGGAAACAGGGGGCGTAGATACGCAGTATTTT. Translating gives CSARDFRGETGGVDTQYF.

The chain couples TRBV25-1 to TRBJ1-6; D not certain. CDR3 length: 14 amino acids. CDR1 is MGHDK and CDR2 is SYGVNS in the germline V gene. Trimming stripped 0 bases from V and 9 bases from J, with 9 bases between. CDR3 region: CASSEYGPGSPLHF. The CDR3 DNA reads TGTGCCAGCAGTGAATATGGCCCGGGTTCACCCCTCCACTTT.

This clonotype was recorded a few times. V gene TRBV12-3 or TRBV12-4 combines with J gene TRBJ2-3; 12 positions agree with TRBD2. J gave up 2 bases and V 3 bases, and 6 bases lay outside the gene matches. This CDR3 contains 17 residues. The CDR3 is CASSFGLAGGPTDTQYF. The CDR3 DNA follows: TGTGCCAGCAGTTTCGGGCTAGCGGGGGGGCCCACAGATACGCAGTATTTT.

The J gene is TRBJ2-2, the V gene TRBV6-5; TRBD1 aligns across 9 bases. The junction had 5 bases not matched to a gene; V was cut back by 4 bases and J by 5 bases. Germline V CDR1 and CDR2: MNHEY, SVGAGI. This CDR3 contains 15 residues. CDR3 nucleotides: TGTGCCAGCAGTTCGGGACAGGGATTAACCGGGGAGCTGTTTTTT. This encodes CASSSGQGLTGELFF.

This clonotype has only one observation. A much more abundant neighbour one base away suggests this may be a read error. This CDR3 is CASSTRGNVQFF. In DNA form, the CDR3 reads TGCGCCAGCAGCACCAGGGGGAATGTGCAGTTCTTC. The rearrangement uses TRBV5-1 and TRBJ2-1, with 7 nucleotides matching TRBD1. CDR3 length: 12 amino acids. CDR1 is SGHRS, CDR2 YFSETQ, per germline.

This clonotype was detected a few times. The chain uses TRBV5-1 and TRBJ2-7; 9 bases are a match to TRBD1. This CDR3 spans 13 amino acids. Losses at the gene ends were 4 bases for V and 5 bases for J; bases not matched to a gene: 4. Per the germline V gene, CDR1 is SGHRS and CDR2 is YFSETQ. This CDR3 reads CASSKDRGDEQYV. The CDR3 bases are TGCGCCAGCAGCAAAGACAGGGGGGACGAGCAGTACGTC.

This clonotype was seen a handful of times. The chain recombines TRBV6-6 with TRBJ1-1; D perhaps matches TRBD1 (5 bases). Trimming stripped 7 bases from V and 7 bases from J, with 16 bases between. Germline V gives CDR1 MNHNY, CDR2 SVGAGI (reference sequence). CDR3 size: 13 residues. The CDR3 nucleotides are TGTGCCAGCATCCGGGGCGAGAGCGGTGAAGCTTTCTTT. As protein: CASIRGESGEAFF.

V is TRBV6-5 and J is TRBJ1-2; D not certain. The CDR3 contains 16 residues. V was cut by 2 bases and J by 0 bases, with 13 bases left in between. CDR1 is MNHEY and CDR2 is SVGAGI in the germline V gene. The DNA for the CDR3 is TGTGCCAGCAGTTACACCGGAAACGGTGCTAACTATGGCTACACCTTC. Translated: CASSYTGNGANYGYTF.

This clonotype was picked up many times. The chain links TRBV28 to TRBJ1-3; D gene ambiguous. The CDR3 loop spans 16 amino acids. Germline CDR1 is MDHEN and CDR2 is SYDVKM. V lost 5 bases to trimming and J lost 0 bases, with 14 bases between them. As DNA, the CDR3 is TGTGCCAGCAGTATCCCACGCTCAAGCTCTGGAAACACCATATATTTT. Protein product: CASSIPRSSSGNTIYF.

This chain connects TRBV7-9 to TRBJ2-7; possibly TRBD1 or TRBD2 for D (5 bases each). There are 17 residues in the CDR3. CDR1 SEHNR and CDR2 FQNEAQ come from the germline V gene (reference sequence). Trimming removed 6 bases from V and 0 bases from J, with 21 bases in between. CDR3 nucleotides: TGTGCCAGCAGTCGAGGGGACGGGGAAGCCTTCTCCTACGAGCAGTACTTC. Protein product: CASSRGDGEAFSYEQYF.

The gene calls are TRBV24-1 and TRBJ2-1; a weak D match, TRBD1 (6 bases). Between the trimmed V and J ends, which lost 4 bases and 0 bases, there was a span of 12 bases. This CDR3 comprises 16 residues. Per germline, CDR1 KGHDR and CDR2 SFDVKD. The CDR3 bases are TGTGCCACCAGTGACTCCACAGGGAGCTCCTACAATGAGCAGTTCTTC. Translated: CATSDSTGSSYNEQFF.

This clonotype turned up a few times. The chain joins TRBV6-2 or TRBV6-3 to TRBJ2-1, with D possibly being TRBD1 or TRBD2 (5 bases each). The germline gives CDR1 MNHEY, CDR2 SVGEGT. Trimming stripped 4 bases from V and 1 base from J, with 20 bases between. This CDR3 has 18 amino acids. The CDR3: CASSSPGPWGQSYNEQFF. The CDR3 DNA reads TGTGCCAGCAGTTCCCCGGGGCCCTGGGGCCAATCCTACAATGAGCAGTTCTTC.

This clonotype was detected only a few times. The V gene is TRBV20-1, the J gene TRBJ1-5; D might be TRBD1 (5 bases). The CDR3 covers 12 residues. Germline CDR1 reads DFQATT; CDR2 reads SNEGSKA (reference sequence). V was cut by 6 bases and J by 3 bases, with 9 bases left in between. This CDR3 reads CSAGLFNQPQHF. Written as DNA, the CDR3 is TGCAGTGCGGGACTGTTCAATCAGCCCCAGCATTTT.

This clonotype has at least ten counts. The genes are TRBV6-5 and TRBJ2-3; the D gene is possibly TRBD2 (5 bases). Germline loops: CDR1 MNHEY, CDR2 SVGAGI. V shed 6 bases and J shed 5 bases, with 18 bases lying between them. The CDR3 spans 15 residues. CDR3 coding DNA: TGTGCCAGCAGCGCCGGAGCGCGGGCTGAAGATACGCAGTATTTT. Translation gives CASSAGARAEDTQYF.

This clonotype was seen repeatedly, ten times or more. This sequence joins TRBV3-1 and TRBJ2-7, with D possibly matching TRBD2 (6 bases). CDR1 and CDR2 from the germline V gene are LGHDT and YNNKEL (reference sequence). V lost 3 bases to trimming and J lost 3 bases, with 9 bases between them. This CDR3 has 13 residues. DNA for the CDR3: TGTGCCAGCAGCCAGGGGACTTTCTACGAGCAGTACTTC. Its translation is CASSQGTFYEQYF.